These T cell receptor beta chains were read from a single sample in a study of T cell changes during pregnancy in multiple sclerosis. This table comes from immunoSEQ multiplex PCR, and its TCRdb copy is limited to in-frame clones, with some not included. This table holds roughly 90,000 clones, around 93% found once. The sample here was peripheral blood, taken before pregnancy. These TCRs come from a female donor with multiple sclerosis, enrolled in a pregnancy study. Both conserved end residues are part of each CDR3. D genes are given only for firm matches. Size tells how often a clone was seen (once, few, many) or the class of an expanded clone, and some rows leave it out.

CASSQMVGRLEKLFF | TGCGCCAGCAGCCAGATGGTGGGGCGCTTAGAAAAACTGTTTTTT | NA | NA | TRBJ1-4 | TRBV4-3
CASSGTDYQETQYF | TGTGCCAGCAGCGGGACAGACTACCAAGAGACCCAGTACTTC | NA | NA | TRBJ2-5 | TRBV9
CSGGTGMGETQYF | TGCAGCGGGGGGACAGGGATGGGAGAGACCCAGTACTTC | NA | TRBD1 | TRBJ2-5 | TRBV29-1
CASSLAVGGDTQYF | TGCGCCAGCAGCTTGGCGGTCGGGGGGGATACGCAGTATTTT | NA | TRBD2 | TRBJ2-3 | TRBV5-1
CASSIRGVSSGYTF | TGTGCCAGCAGCATCAGGGGGGTCTCGAGTGGCTACACCTTC | NA | TRBD1 | TRBJ1-2 | TRBV11-2
CASSDTRGYEQYF | TGTGCCAGCAGTGACACCAGGGGCTACGAGCAGTACTTC | once | NA | TRBJ2-7 | TRBV2
CASSIPGLAYGYTF | TGTGCCAGTAGTATACCGGGATTGGCCTATGGCTACACCTTC | NA | NA | TRBJ1-2 | TRBV19
CASSLTVGGRNEQFF | TGTGCCAGCAGCTTAACAGTAGGAGGGAGGAATGAGCAGTTCTTC | NA | NA | TRBJ2-1 | TRBV7-3
CASSLGTGGDYGYTF | TGTGCCAGCAGTCTAGGGACAGGGGGGGACTATGGCTACACCTTC | NA | TRBD1 | TRBJ1-2 | TRBV6-6
CASQGGRYEQYF | TGTGCCAGCCAGGGGGGCCGGTACGAGCAGTACTTC | NA | NA | TRBJ2-7 | TRBV6-5
CASSLYSSGRDGDSYEQYF | TGTGCCAGCAGTTTATATTCTAGCGGGAGGGATGGGGACTCCTACGAGCAGTACTTC | once | TRBD2 | TRBJ2-7 | TRBV28
CASSPRRTGGTGDGSNYGYTF | TGTGCCAGCTCACCACGAAGGACAGGGGGCACAGGTGACGGGTCTAACTATGGCTACACCTTC | once | TRBD1 | TRBJ1-2 | TRBV18
CASSVASTPYEQYF | TGTGCCAGCAGCGTAGCTAGCACACCCTACGAGCAGTACTTC | NA | NA | TRBJ2-7 | TRBV9
CASSRGFVQFF | TGTGCCAGCAGCCGCGGGTTCGTGCAGTTCTTC | NA | NA | TRBJ2-1 | TRBV7-3
CASSSGTSGMQETQYF | TGTGCCAGCAGTTCCGGGACTAGCGGGATGCAAGAGACCCAGTACTTC | once | TRBD2 | TRBJ2-5 | TRBV28
CASSPRSSSGGPSTDTQYF | TGCGCCAGCAGCCCTAGGTCATCGAGCGGGGGCCCTAGCACAGATACGCAGTATTTT | NA | TRBD2 | TRBJ2-3 | TRBV4-3